These 15 T cell receptor beta chains were sequenced from one sample in a study of blood T cell repertoires in COVID-19. Only in-frame clones appear in the TCRdb table, and some are missing; sequencing was by immunoSEQ multiplex PCR. The table records under 200,000 clones, around 83% of them present only once. Sequenced: peripheral blood. Receptors were obtained from a woman in her 70s who had recovered from COVID-19.

The rearrangement links TRBV6-5 to TRBJ1-3; possible D gene TRBD1, 5 bases. CDR3 length equals 14 residues. Trimming shortened V by 8 bases and J by 0 bases, and 11 bases separated the two germline ends. Germline values: CDR1 MNHEY, CDR2 SVGAGI. The CDR3 region is CASGRQNSGNTIYF. DNA for the CDR3: TGTGCCAGCGGAAGACAGAACTCTGGAAACACCATATATTTT.

J is TRBJ2-7 and V is TRBV25-1, with 8 bases fitting TRBD2. The V and J ends lost 3 bases and 3 bases, in that order; junction bases with no gene match: 7. Germline CDR1 is MGHDK and CDR2 is SYGVNS. CDR3 length equals 15 residues. The DNA for the CDR3 is TGTGCCAGCAGTGACGCCAGGGCGGGGGGCTACGAGCAGTACTTC. Protein product: CASSDARAGGYEQYF.

V and J are TRBV3-1 (or the pseudogene TRBV3-2) and TRBJ2-5; D may be TRBD2 (7 bases). The germline gives CDR1 LGHDT, CDR2 YNNKEL (reference sequence). V lost 4 bases, J lost 4 bases, and 13 bases lay in between. The CDR3 loop spans 14 amino acids. CDR3 loop: CASSRMAGAETQYF. The DNA for the CDR3 is TGTGCCAGCAGCCGCATGGCGGGGGCAGAGACCCAGTACTTC.

In this sample, this clone turned up once. V and J are TRBV7-8 and TRBJ2-7; 9 nucleotides line up with TRBD2. The CDR3 sequence is 17 residues long. Trimming took 5 bases from V and 2 from J; bases not matched to a gene: 13. CDR1 and CDR2 (germline): SGHVS, FQNEAQ. CDR3 sequence: CASSPRGSGGTAYEQYF. CDR3 bases: TGTGCCAGCAGCCCCCGGGGTAGCGGGGGTACCGCCTACGAGCAGTACTTC.

The rearrangement joins TRBV5-1 to TRBJ2-3; 8 bases align to TRBD2. The germline V gene has CDR1 SGHRS and CDR2 YFSETQ. The CDR3 consists of 14 residues. J was trimmed by 2 bases and V by 5 bases; bases with no gene match: 4. The CDR3 bases are TGCGCCAGCAGAACTAGCGGACCCACAGATACGCAGTATTTT. It translates to CASRTSGPTDTQYF.

This clone showed up just once. The chain carries TRBV3-1 (or the pseudogene TRBV3-2) and TRBJ2-2, with 15 bases that match TRBD2. This CDR3 has 17 residues. The V gene's germline CDR1 is LGHDT and CDR2 YNNKEL (reference sequence). Trimming at V came to 5 bases and at J to 6 bases, leaving 7 bases not matched to a gene. Here the CDR3 DNA reads TGTGCCAGCAGCGCCCGGACTAGCGGGGGGGGTGCCGGGGAGCTGTTTTTT. Protein product: CASSARTSGGGAGELFF.

The chain combines TRBV5-8 with TRBJ2-3; 9 bases agree with TRBD1. CDR3 length: 16 residues. V was pared by 0 bases and J by 4 bases, with 6 bases of the junction left unmatched. In germline, CDR1 is SGHTS, CDR2 YDEGEE. DNA for the CDR3: TGTGCCAGCAGCTTGGGAGGTCGGACAGGGGCAGATACGCAGTATTTT. It is translated as CASSLGGRTGADTQYF.

The chain is built from TRBV30 and TRBJ2-1, with 7 bases matching TRBD2. Looked up from germline, CDR1 is GTSNPN and CDR2 is SVGIG (reference sequence). Trimming at V came to 2 bases and at J to 3 bases, leaving 7 bases not matched to a gene. The CDR3 is made up of 15 amino acids. The CDR3 spells CAWSKGTIGYNEQFF. Here the CDR3 DNA reads TGTGCCTGGAGTAAGGGGACTATAGGCTACAATGAGCAGTTCTTC.

The CDR3 is CASSFGGVGIQYF. As DNA, the CDR3 is TGTGCCAGCAGCTTCGGAGGGGTGGGCATTCAGTACTTC. The V and J genes are TRBV7-3 and TRBJ2-4, with D perhaps TRBD2 (6 bases). V dropped 3 bases and J dropped 9 bases, with 12 bases sitting between them. The CDR3 covers 13 residues. The germline CDR1 and CDR2 sequences are SGHTA and FQGTGA.

This chain links TRBV5-1 with TRBJ2-5; TRBD2 matches at 7 bases. Trimming at V came to 0 bases and at J to 5 bases, leaving 10 bases not matched to a gene. CDR1 SGHRS and CDR2 YFSETQ come from the germline V gene. CDR3 size: 16 residues. The CDR3 loop reads CASSLGGGLPTETQYF. CDR3 nucleotide sequence: TGCGCCAGCAGCTTGGGCGGGGGACTACCAACCGAGACCCAGTACTTC.

The rearrangement uses TRBV9 and TRBJ1-2, with 7 bases lining up with TRBD1. The J segment lost 8 bases and the V segment lost 4 bases, leaving 14 bases of the junction unmatched. CDR3 size: 15 residues. From germline, CDR1 is SGDLS and CDR2 YYNGEE. DNA of the CDR3: TGTGCCAGCAGCCCGCGGGACCAGGGGGTGGACGGCTACACCTTC. It is translated as CASSPRDQGVDGYTF.

This chain connects TRBV24-1 to TRBJ1-5, with TRBD1 identical over 8 bases. The CDR3 has 17 residues. Germline V lookup: CDR1 KGHDR, CDR2 SFDVKD. With V trimmed by 4 bases and J by 1 base, 8 bases remained unmatched. The CDR3 protein is CATSDPGQGGSNQPQHF. CDR3 DNA: TGTGCCACCAGTGACCCCGGACAGGGAGGGAGCAATCAGCCCCAGCATTTT.

The J gene is TRBJ2-2, the V gene TRBV5-3; 7 bases line up with TRBD2. TRBV5-3 is filed as an ORF, its function uncertain. V lost 4 bases, J lost 4 bases, and 13 bases stayed unmatched. This CDR3 has 17 residues. The CDR3 DNA follows: TGTGCCAGAAGCCACGCCCGGCGGGAGTGCGGCACCGGGGAGCTGTTTTTT. This translates into CARSHARRECGTGELFF.

In DNA, the CDR3 is TGTGCCAGCAGCTTACGTGTGGGTCGGGGCTATGGCTACACCTTC. Its protein is CASSLRVGRGYGYTF. V is TRBV7-8 and J is TRBJ1-2; D is uncertain. Germline CDR1 is SGHVS and CDR2 is FQNEAQ. Between the trimmed V and J ends, which lost 2 bases and 4 bases, there was a span of 14 bases. This CDR3 has 15 residues.

The chain joins TRBV2 to TRBJ2-2; possibly TRBD2 for D (6 bases). The CDR3 spans 15 residues. Per the germline V gene, CDR1 is SNHLY and CDR2 is FYNNEI. V gave up 6 bases and J gave up 3 bases, with 14 bases separating them. The CDR3 DNA follows: TGTGCCAGCAGCGCCGCTAGCGACCACACCGGGGAGCTGTTTTTT. Protein sequence: CASSAASDHTGELFF.